The clone carrying this T cell receptor (beta chain) was seen many times. Its specificity is unknown. This record comes from a study of naive and memory T cell subsets. The study, taken as a whole, reports: Naive repertoires, especially CD8, held a few larger clonotypes, possibly memory cells re-expressing CD45RA.

Four subsets defined by CD45RA and CD27 were sorted after CD3, CD4, CD8 and live/dead staining. The beta constant-region primer was an equimolar mix of two oligonucleotides covering TRBC1 and TRBC2. Ligated cDNA was amplified by four rounds of PCR with nested alpha and beta constant-region primers and SP2. TCRdb re-called the UMI-ligation and nested PCR reads with MiXCR, one entry per CDR3 protein. The sample records 130,000 to 150,000 distinct CDR3 sequences, roughly 22% being singletons. Deletions cut 6 bases from V and 2 bases from J, with 14 bases between. This CDR3 spans 15 amino acids. CDR1 and CDR2 (germline): MDHEN, SYDVKM.

Sequencing input: naive CD4+ T cells from blood. The TCR was taken from a human donor in good health. The chain links TRBV28 to TRBJ2-1; D call uncertain. The CDR3 loop reads CASSPTRRTYNEQFF. The CDR3 bases are TGTGCCAGCAGCCCGACCCGACGAACCTACAATGAGCAGTTCTTC.